This T cell receptor (beta chain) appears in the sequencing data of a study of blood T cell repertoires in COVID-19. At the level of the study: Donors in the United States, Italy and Spain gave samples during acute or convalescent COVID-19. T cells, B-cell-depleted T cells, or PBMCs provided the cDNA or gDNA that served as material.

Source study methods: It was from reference gene primer amplification that nucleated cell counts were estimated. TCRdb keeps only in-frame clones here, not all; method: immunoSEQ multiplex PCR. Clonal size and the V and J genes are those of that table, whereas D and trimming came from the DNA. The repertoire holds about 120,000 clones, with about 85% as singletons. V was trimmed by 0 bases and J by 8 bases, leaving 12 bases between them. The germline gives CDR1 SGHRS, CDR2 YFSETQ. CDR3 length: 14 amino acids. The chain combines TRBV5-1 with TRBJ1-5; the D gene is possibly TRBD1 (5 bases). The sample comprised peripheral blood. The sequence derives from a human donor in a cohort sampled during active COVID-19. The CDR3: CASSLEGPSEPQHF. The CDR3 coding sequence is TGCGCCAGCAGCTTGGAGGGGCCGTCTGAGCCCCAGCATTTT. The full variable domain, with the rest looked up from reference TRBV5-1 and TRBJ1-5, is KAGVTQTPRYLIKTRGQQVTLSCSPISGHRSVSWYQQTPGQGLQFLFEYFSETQRNKGNFPGRFSGRQFSNSRSEMNVSTLELGDSALYLCASSLEGPSEPQHFGDGTRLSIL.